This entry is about one T cell receptor (beta chain). These data originate in a study of technical replicates of blood from several donors. The table came from immunoSEQ multiplex PCR; TCRdb's copy has only in-frame clones and leaves some out. Of tens of thousands of clones listed, roughly 93% are singletons. This CDR3 has 18 amino acids. Germline V gives CDR1 LGHNA, CDR2 YNFKEQ. The V and J ends lost 4 bases and 1 base, in that order; junction bases with no gene match: 8. The sequence was obtained from a human donor in good health. V gene TRBV4-2 combines with J gene TRBJ2-1, with TRBD2 identical over 12 bases. Sequenced sample: T cells isolated from PBMCs. The CDR3 DNA sequence: TGTGCCAGCAGCCGACTAGCGGGGGACCATGGATCCTACAATGAGCAGTTCTTC. It translates to CASSRLAGDHGSYNEQFF.